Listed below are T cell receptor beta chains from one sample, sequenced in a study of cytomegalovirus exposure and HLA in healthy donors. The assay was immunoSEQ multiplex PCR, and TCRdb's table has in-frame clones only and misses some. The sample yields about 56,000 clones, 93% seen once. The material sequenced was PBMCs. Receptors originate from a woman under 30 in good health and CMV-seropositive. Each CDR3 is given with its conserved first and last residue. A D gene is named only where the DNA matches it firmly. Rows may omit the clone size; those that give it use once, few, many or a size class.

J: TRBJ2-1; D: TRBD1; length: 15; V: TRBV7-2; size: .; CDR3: CASSGQGGPYNEQFF; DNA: TGTGCCAGCAGCGGACAGGGGGGCCCCTACAATGAGCAGTTCTTC
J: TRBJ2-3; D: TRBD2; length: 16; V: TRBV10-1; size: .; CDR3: CASSEFGTSETDTQYF; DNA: TGCGCCAGCAGTGAGTTTGGAACTAGCGAGACAGATACGCAGTATTTT
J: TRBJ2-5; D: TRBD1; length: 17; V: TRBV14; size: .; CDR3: CASSQVIFGTGRETQYF; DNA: TGTGCCAGCAGCCAAGTAATCTTTGGGACAGGGAGGGAGACCCAGTACTTC
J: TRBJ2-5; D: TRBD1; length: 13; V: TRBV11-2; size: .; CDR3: CASSIHRGETQYF; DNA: TGTGCCAGCAGCATACACAGGGGAGAGACCCAGTACTTC
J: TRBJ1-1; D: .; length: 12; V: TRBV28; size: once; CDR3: CASSTGNTEAFF; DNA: TGTGCCAGCAGTACAGGGAACACTGAAGCTTTCTTT
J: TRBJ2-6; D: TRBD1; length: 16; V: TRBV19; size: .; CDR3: CASKRTGTSGANVLTF; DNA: TGTGCCAGTAAGAGGACAGGGACCTCTGGGGCCAACGTCCTGACTTTC
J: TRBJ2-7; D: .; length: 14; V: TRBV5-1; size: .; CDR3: CASSLGQGFHEQYF; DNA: TGCGCCAGCAGCTTGGGGCAGGGATTCCACGAGCAGTACTTC
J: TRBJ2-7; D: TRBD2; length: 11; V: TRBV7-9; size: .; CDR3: CASSREGEQYF; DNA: TGTGCCAGCAGCAGGGAGGGGGAGCAGTACTTC
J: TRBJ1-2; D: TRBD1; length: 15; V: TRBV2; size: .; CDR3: CASQPATGMKNGYTF; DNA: TGTGCCAGCCAACCCGCGACAGGGATGAAGAATGGCTACACCTTC
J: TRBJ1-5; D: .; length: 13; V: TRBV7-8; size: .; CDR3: CASSLYGNQPQHF; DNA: TGTGCCAGCAGCTTATACGGGAATCAGCCCCAGCATTTT
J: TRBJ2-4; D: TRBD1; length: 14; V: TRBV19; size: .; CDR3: CASSTRQGQNIQYF; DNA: TGTGCCAGTAGTACCCGACAGGGACAGAACATTCAGTACTTC